Given below is one TCR beta chain in context. No antigen is known for it. This CDR3 has 12 amino acids. CDR1 and CDR2 (germline): SEHNR, FQNEAQ (reference sequence). J gave up 10 bases and V 5 bases, and 5 bases lay outside the gene matches. The record originates from a study of human T cells and chemical hapten exposure. The time point denotes: pre-sensitization, week 0. Treatment denoted: therapeutic diphenylcyclopropenone sensitization with weekly scalp DPC. Individual cDNA molecules each carried unique molecular identifiers attached by the library. One entry per CDR3 protein, called by TCRdb with MiXCR from the RACE reads. The sample shows some 38,000 distinct CDR3 sequences, 7.5% to 9% of them seen only once. Broader study findings: No change in TCRs above 1 in 1000 frequency was produced by DPC sensitization.

This receptor was obtained from a woman aged 50 to 65 with alopecia areata. Some clones in this sample may be carry-over from other donors' samples. Sequences were derived from whole blood, sampled in connection with sensitization to the hapten diphenylcyclopropenone (DPC). The chain is built from TRBV7-9 and TRBJ2-1; 7 nucleotides agree with TRBD1. CDR3 sequence: CASSPDREEQFF. The CDR3 nucleotides read TGTGCCAGCAGCCCCGACAGGGAAGAGCAGTTCTTC.